This TCR beta chain was sequenced during a study of CD8+ T cells in alopecia areata. For this clone: The antigen is not known.

Germline CDR1 MNHEY, CDR2 SVGAGI. V was cut by 4 bases and J by 7 bases, with 19 bases left in between. The CDR3 loop spans 15 amino acids. It was cDNA, reverse transcribed from extracted RNA, that served as the sequencing template. Some clones are missing from TCRdb's copy, which holds only in-frame ones; the method was immunoSEQ multiplex PCR. The top ten hold approximately 16% of the sample, which has some 150,000 clones, roughly 58% seen once. The treatment denotes: oral pan-JAK inhibitor, 5-10 mg twice daily. The study, taken as a whole, reports: Clonality in lesional scalp, especially alopecia totalis/universalis, exceeded that of normal scalp. Scalp and blood samples kept many expanded lesional clones throughout tofacitinib. Resident alphabeta T cells of normal skin are also sequenced in scalp samples.

The clonotype was recovered from a human donor with alopecia areata. The chain links TRBV6-5 to TRBJ2-5; perhaps D is TRBD1 or TRBD2 (5 bases each). The sequences come from CD4+ T cells sorted from blood, collected at approximately week 60, from a patient treated with tofacitinib. In DNA, the CDR3 is TGTGCCAGCAGTTCCAGGTCGGGACCCGCGTTGACCCAGTACTTC. Its translation is CASSSRSGPALTQYF.